Each of the 18 T cell receptor beta chains below was sequenced from the same sample in a study of CD8 T cells in Susac syndrome. RNA in amounts of about 0.5 to 1 ug was reverse transcribed with random hexamers. TCRdb analysed the immunoSEQ multiplex PCR reads with MiXCR anew, one entry per CDR3 protein. The sample yields fewer than 250,000 distinct CDR3 sequences, approximately 93% seen once. Sequenced input: CD4+ T cells from PBMCs. All receptors derive from a human donor in good health.

The chain links TRBV29-1 to TRBJ1-5, with a possible D match to TRBD1 (6 bases). Germline V gene lookup returns CDR1 SQVTM and CDR2 ANQGSEA. Trimming stripped 5 bases from V and 6 bases from J, with 17 bases between. This CDR3 has 14 residues. DNA for the CDR3: TGCAGCGTTTCCCAGGGGCAGGGTGGTCAGCCCCAGCATTTT. It translates to CSVSQGQGGQPQHF.

J is TRBJ1-2 and V is TRBV5-1, with a weak D call TRBD1 (5 bases). In germline, CDR1 is SGHRS, CDR2 YFSETQ. The CDR3 runs 13 residues. The V end lost 0 bases, the J end lost 8 bases, and 11 bases lay between the germline ends. Here the CDR3 reads CASSLGQTSGYTF. CDR3 nucleotide sequence: TGCGCCAGCAGCTTGGGACAGACCTCGGGCTACACCTTC.

The gene calls are TRBV3-1 and TRBJ1-6; tentatively, D is TRBD1 (6 bases). CDR1 and CDR2 from the germline V gene are LGHDT and YNNKEL (reference sequence). With 0 bases removed from V and 7 bases from J, the gap between germline ends came to 10 bases. This CDR3 has 15 residues. The CDR3 is CASSQDPGANSPLHF. The CDR3 region has the DNA TGTGCCAGCAGCCAAGATCCAGGGGCGAATTCACCCCTCCACTTT.

This chain links TRBV12-3 or TRBV12-4 with TRBJ1-1, with D possibly matching TRBD1 (5 bases). The CDR3 totals 12 residues. The V end lost 6 bases, the J end lost 7 bases, and 12 bases lay between the germline ends. CDR3 nucleotide sequence: TGTGCCAGCAGACTGAGGGGAGATGAAGCTTTCTTT. Protein sequence: CASRLRGDEAFF.

The chain employs TRBV5-1 and TRBJ2-1; TRBD1 or TRBD2 may be the D gene (7 bases each). This CDR3 spans 16 amino acids. Germline V gene data show CDR1 as SGHRS and CDR2 as YFSETQ. V shed 2 bases and J shed 5 bases, with 17 bases lying between them. The CDR3 is CASSFNRGRGDNEQFF. The CDR3 nucleotides are TGCGCCAGCAGCTTTAACAGGGGCCGGGGGGACAATGAGCAGTTCTTC.

The chain has TRBV4-1 and TRBJ2-1, with D perhaps TRBD1 or TRBD2 (7 bases each). Germline CDR1 MGHRA, CDR2 YSYEKL. Trimming shortened V by 3 bases and J by 5 bases, and 14 bases separated the two germline ends. CDR3 length equals 15 residues. CDR3 nucleotide sequence: TGCGCCAGCAGCCAGCAGACAGGGAGGGACAATGAGCAGTTCTTC. Its translation is CASSQQTGRDNEQFF.

V and J are TRBV15 and TRBJ2-5; TRBD2 agrees at 9 bases. The CDR3 totals 14 residues. V shed 7 bases, J shed 5 bases, and the junction held 8 bases outside the gene matches. The germline gives CDR1 LNHNV, CDR2 YYDKDF (reference sequence). CDR3 in amino acids: CATKAGGSRETQYF. The CDR3 region has the DNA TGTGCCACCAAAGCGGGGGGCTCACGGGAGACCCAGTACTTC. The full variable domain, in which reference TRBV15 and TRBJ2-5 provide the parts outside the CDR3, is DAMVIQNPRYQVTQFGKPVTLSCSQTLNHNVMYWYQQKSSQAPKLLFHYYDKDFNNEADTPDNFQSRRPNTSFCFLDIRSPGLGDTAMYLCATKAGGSRETQYFGPGTRLLVL.

The chain uses TRBV6-6 and TRBJ1-2; 12 bases are a match to TRBD1. CDR1 and CDR2 (germline): MNHNY, SVGAGI (reference sequence). J lost 7 bases, V lost 5 bases, and 8 bases had no gene match. This CDR3 contains 15 residues. CDR3 residues: CASSNPGQGAVGYTF. The CDR3 nucleotides read TGTGCCAGCAGTAATCCGGGACAGGGGGCAGTTGGCTACACCTTC.

Here the CDR3 DNA reads TGTGCCAGCAGCAGAGGAGAATCACCAGGGTCACCCCTCCACTTT. Amino acid sequence: CASSRGESPGSPLHF. The V and J genes are TRBV9 and TRBJ1-6, with TRBD1 as a possible D gene (5 bases). Germline assignment: CDR1 SGDLS and CDR2 YYNGEE. The CDR3 covers 15 residues. The V gene lost 4 bases and the J gene lost 10 bases, with 18 bases spanning the gap.

The chain couples TRBV12-3 or TRBV12-4 to TRBJ2-7; TRBD1 matches 8 bases. This CDR3 spans 13 amino acids. The J segment lost 5 bases and the V segment lost 4 bases, leaving 4 bases of the junction unmatched. CDR3 bases: TGTGCCAGCAGTTCCGACAGGGGAGACGAGCAGTACTTC. Translating gives CASSSDRGDEQYF.

This clonotype was picked up one time. The chain has TRBV30 and TRBJ2-7; 7 bases agree with TRBD1. J lost 0 bases, V lost 2 bases, and 1 base had no gene match. Per germline, CDR1 GTSNPN and CDR2 SVGIG (reference sequence). The CDR3 loop spans 13 amino acids. The CDR3: CAWSTGVSYEQYF. In nucleotides, the CDR3 is TGTGCCTGGAGTACAGGGGTCTCCTACGAGCAGTACTTC. Variable domain in full (rest from reference TRBV30 and TRBJ2-7): SQTIHQWPATLVQPVGSPLSLECTVEGTSNPNLYWYRQAAGRGLQLLFYSVGIGQISSEVPQNLSASRPQDRQFILSSKKLLLSDSGFYLCAWSTGVSYEQYFGPGTRLTVT.

The chain combines TRBV12-3 or TRBV12-4 with TRBJ1-2; unclear D gene. This CDR3 region has 13 residues. Trimming shortened V by 10 bases and J by 8 bases, and 20 bases separated the two germline ends. CDR3 protein: CATAFPLGRGYTF. In DNA form, the CDR3 reads TGTGCCACCGCTTTCCCTCTCGGCCGGGGCTACACCTTC.

This clonotype is a singleton in its sample. The chain carries TRBV12-3 or TRBV12-4 and TRBJ1-3; TRBD1 might be the D (6 bases). The CDR3 contains 19 residues. V dropped 2 bases and J dropped 1 base, with 21 bases sitting between them. The CDR3 spells CASSLKGSWGAQSGNTIYF. The DNA of the CDR3 is TGTGCCAGCAGTTTAAAAGGTTCCTGGGGGGCCCAATCTGGAAACACCATATATTTT.

V usage is TRBV7-2 and J usage is TRBJ2-1; 16 nucleotides line up with TRBD2. Losses at the gene ends were 8 bases for V and 7 bases for J; bases not matched to a gene: 5. The CDR3 totals 15 residues. Germline CDR1 SGHTA, CDR2 FQGNSA. The chain's CDR3 is CASGTSGGAGNEQFF. The CDR3 DNA reads TGTGCCAGCGGGACTAGCGGGGGGGCCGGAAATGAGCAGTTCTTC.

The chain combines TRBV4-2 with TRBJ1-5; unclear D gene. Germline assignment: CDR1 LGHNA and CDR2 YNFKEQ. This CDR3 spans 15 amino acids. The V and J ends lost 1 base and 0 bases respectively, with 7 bases between them. The CDR3 nucleotides read TGTGCCAGCAGCCAAGGGGAGAATAGCAATCAGCCCCAGCATTTT. Translating it yields CASSQGENSNQPQHF.

The chain uses TRBV6-5 and TRBJ2-1; TRBD2 matches at 9 bases. The CDR3 runs to 17 residues. Looked up from germline, CDR1 is MNHEY and CDR2 is SVGAGI. The V and J ends lost 2 bases and 4 bases, in that order; junction bases with no gene match: 9. The CDR3 region has the DNA TGTGCCAGCAGTTACACACCCTCCGGACTAGCGTACAATGAGCAGTTCTTC. It specifies CASSYTPSGLAYNEQFF.

This chain links TRBV6-5 with TRBJ2-7, with TRBD2 identical over 8 bases. The germline V gene has CDR1 MNHEY and CDR2 SVGAGI. The CDR3 contains 15 residues. V lost 6 bases and J lost 3; bases outside the gene matches: 10. The CDR3 DNA is TGTGCCAGCAGGCCCGGGGTAGCGGGGATCTACGAGCAGTACTTC. Its translation: CASRPGVAGIYEQYF.

The sample holds one count of this clonotype. CDR3 region: CASSRDSGPTTTQYF. As DNA, the CDR3 is TGTGCCAGCAGCCGGGACAGCGGCCCGACGACGACCCAGTACTTC. The V and J genes are TRBV12-3 or TRBV12-4 and TRBJ2-5; 7 bases map to TRBD1. The junction had 14 bases not matched to a gene; V was cut back by 6 bases and J by 7 bases. The CDR3 runs to 15 residues.